Listed here is a single TCR beta chain. Its antigen remains unidentified. Second-dose intervals of approximately 4 or approximately 12 weeks were pooled. The data stem from a study of T cell responses to AZD1222 COVID-19 vaccine. Data came from immunoSEQ multiplex PCR; TCRdb stores just in-frame clones and leaves some out. The sample lists 80,000 to 90,000 clones; approximately 90% were seen once. V lost 2 bases to trimming and J lost 0 bases, with 11 bases between them. This CDR3 has 15 amino acids. CDR1 is SGHNT, CDR2 YYREEE, per germline (reference sequence). Study findings and constraints: Spike-specific TCR breadth and depth grew following two AZD1222 doses. White British people made up most donors, females outnumbered males, and clonal diversity was possibly underestimated. Repertoire sampling occurred only after the peak T cell response.

The TCR originated in an adult who received the AZD1222 COVID-19 vaccine. The sample consisted of peripheral blood, taken 28 days after the second AZD1222 dose. This rearrangement joins TRBV5-4 to TRBJ2-5; D is undetermined. The DNA for the CDR3 is TGTGCCAGCAGCTTTTTCCCCGGTTACCAAGAGACCCAGTACTTC. Translation gives CASSFFPGYQETQYF.